The sample holds one count of the clone carrying this T cell receptor beta chain. The antigen remains undetermined. V gave up 4 bases and J gave up 9 bases; unmatched junction bases: 4. The CDR3 has 15 residues. Germline assignment: CDR1 SGHDN and CDR2 FVKESK. Unique molecular identifiers were built into the TCR beta cDNA libraries. Input amounts of 1 to 10 million T cells were used. These gave 500,000 or so cDNA molecules, so each molecule approximated one T cell. TCRdb redid the calling of the PCR reads with MiXCR, one entry per CDR3 protein. The sample carries about 540,000 distinct CDR3 sequences, around 34% recorded once. This specimen comes from a study of post-analysis software for immune sequencing data. Study-level background: Relapsing-remitting, secondary progressive and progressive-relapsing forms of multiple sclerosis all featured among disease courses.

The study's findings and limits: Normalized Chao1 diversity was significantly reduced in patients versus controls. In patients, TRBV5-6, TRBV5-1 and TRBV20-1 belonged to four or five TRBV segments found more frequently than in controls.

This TCR came from a girl between 2 and 17 years old with multiple sclerosis. The sequenced sample consisted of blood. The V gene is TRBV14, the J gene TRBJ2-1; 15 nucleotides align to TRBD2. The CDR3 DNA reads TGTGCCAGCAGCCGGACTAGCGGGGGGGCCACTGAGCAGTTCTTC. Amino acids: CASSRTSGGATEQFF.